This record concerns one T cell receptor beta chain sequence. This clonotype was seen ten or more times. Its antigen is currently not known. Base quality data are lacking; no much larger clone is found one base away. The sample comes from a study of early T cells in non-severe SARS-CoV-2 infection (dated by TCRdb to about 2021). Context from the whole study: Bulk RNA from unsorted whole blood was used for TCR sequencing, so alpha and beta chains could not be paired.

Library construction relied on 5' RACE. The instrument given in TCRdb is NextSeq 500. Unique molecular identifiers were attached to individual cDNA molecules in the TCR library protocol so that sequencing error and PCR bias could be corrected. Both TCR alpha and beta chains were sequenced, and tight co-correlation was observed between alpha and beta sequence abundances in each sample. In the original analysis: Decombinator V4 was used to annotate TCR sequences for V gene, J gene and CDR3. Expanded TCRs were defined as changing significantly between any two time points under a Poisson model with p below 0.0001. TCR abundances were normalised to the total number of TCRs sequenced in each sample and reported as counts per million. MAIT TCRs were defined by TRAV1-2 paired with TRAJ12, TRAJ20 or TRAJ33, and iNKT TCRs by TRAV10 paired with TRAJ18. VDJdb, accessed on 1 November 2021, was searched for TCRs annotated for CMV, EBV and SARS-CoV-2, and TCRs annotated for more than one antigen were excluded. Clones were called with MiXCR by TCRdb after fastp trimmed the public reads at Q25, and only in-frame beta chains were retained. Under each unique CDR3 protein, matching rows form one entry showing the most common genes and DNA. In this record, the V and J calls reflect TCRdb's handling and not the investigators' own analysis. Present in this sample are fewer than 80,000 distinct CDR3 sequences, around 4.2% of which were seen just once. The top ten clones comprise about 3.6% of the sample.

The study was a case-control design nested within a healthcare worker cohort in London, UK, with weekly nasopharyngeal swab PCR tests and blood sampling. Healthcare workers were recruited during the week of the UK lockdown, between 23 and 31 March 2020, and followed weekly for up to roughly 15 weeks. The CDR3 contains 16 residues, cysteine and phenylalanine counted. The kept DNA is CDR3 alone, 48 bases in frame from the first base. CDR1 and CDR2 (LGHNA, YNFKEQ) derive from the germline V gene. Ends trimmed: V by 0 bases, J by 3 bases; bases unmatched to a gene: 4. Results and caveats for the whole study, not just this receptor: VDJdb matching was skewed toward anti-spike CD8 responses, so virus-specific expansions were likely underestimated and private and CD4 specificities were missed.

The sample here was whole blood, taken at baseline. The TCR comes from an adult who was a healthcare worker with PCR-confirmed SARS-CoV-2 infection or an uninfected control (not recorded which). The donor label of this sample is uncertain. The chain uses TRBV4-2 and TRBJ1-1; TRBD1 aligns with 10 central bases. The CDR3 corresponds to CASSQDSGQGDTEAFF. The bases are TGTGCCAGCAGCCAAGATAGCGGACAGGGGGACACTGAAGCTTTCTTT.